Listed here are 29 T cell receptor beta chains from one sample, sequenced in a study of blood T cell repertoires in COVID-19. TCRdb keeps only in-frame clones here, not all; method: immunoSEQ multiplex PCR. The sample consists of nearly 95,000 clones, under 90% of them appearing once. Material for sequencing was peripheral blood. The source is a human donor with active COVID-19. The donor label of this sample is uncertain.

In this sample, this clone turned up once. V is TRBV19 and J is TRBJ2-5, with 7 bases identical to TRBD1. V lost 4 bases and J lost 4; bases outside the gene matches: 3. The CDR3 runs to 13 residues. In germline, CDR1 is LNHDA, CDR2 SQIVND (reference sequence). The CDR3 loop reads CASSTYRGETQYF. CDR3 in DNA: TGTGCCAGTAGTACCTACAGGGGAGAGACCCAGTACTTC. Full variable domain (remainder filled in from reference TRBV19 and TRBJ2-5): DGGITQSPKYLFRKEGQNVTLSCEQNLNHDAMYWYRQDPGQGLRLIYYSQIVNDFQKGDIAEGYSVSREKKESFPLTVTSAQKNPTAFYLCASSTYRGETQYFGPGTRLLVL.

This clone was seen only a few times. The V call is TRBV27, the J call TRBJ1-6; TRBD1 aligns across 7 bases. This CDR3 spans 14 amino acids. The germline gives CDR1 MNHEY, CDR2 SMNVEV (reference sequence). J lost 10 bases, V lost 7 bases, and 10 bases had no gene match. The CDR3: CASTLGGSSSPLHF. CDR3 nucleotides: TGTGCCAGCACTCTAGGGGGCTCAAGCTCACCCCTCCACTTT.

This sequence joins TRBV4-3 and TRBJ2-3; 7 bases match TRBD2. V lost 0 bases and J lost 2; bases outside the gene matches: 17. Germline V gene data show CDR1 as LGHNA and CDR2 as YSLEER. The length of the CDR3 is 20 residues. The CDR3 loop reads CASSQDQPLAALTITDTQYF. The CDR3 DNA reads TGCGCCAGCAGCCAAGATCAACCTCTAGCGGCCCTTACCATCACAGATACGCAGTATTTT.

This chain connects TRBV7-8 to TRBJ2-1; 7 bases are shared with TRBD2. Germline V CDR1 and CDR2: SGHVS, FQNEAQ. This CDR3 region has 16 residues. The V gene end was trimmed by 5 bases and the J gene end by 0 bases; junction bases not matched to a gene: 7. The chain's CDR3 is CASSPGGVLSYNEQFF. The CDR3 DNA reads as TGTGCCAGCAGCCCGGGGGGAGTTCTCTCCTACAATGAGCAGTTCTTC.

This clone was seen a few times. The chain uses TRBV5-4 and TRBJ2-2; 7 bases agree with TRBD1. Germline values: CDR1 SGHNT, CDR2 YYREEE (reference sequence). V lost 4 bases and J lost 4; bases outside the gene matches: 4. The CDR3 loop spans 14 amino acids. CDR3 nucleotide sequence: TGTGCCAGCAGCGCCGGACAGGTCACCGGGGAGCTGTTTTTT. It translates to CASSAGQVTGELFF.

CDR3 amino acids: CASSIPGGPATELAKNIQYF. The CDR3 nucleotides read TGTGCCAGCAGTATACCAGGGGGGCCGGCCACAGAGCTAGCCAAAAACATTCAGTACTTC. The V call is TRBV2, the J call TRBJ2-4, with a weak D call TRBD1 (7 bases). In germline, CDR1 is SNHLY, CDR2 FYNNEI. The CDR3 is made up of 20 amino acids. The V end lost 5 bases, the J end lost 0 bases, and 26 bases lay between the germline ends.

The gene calls are TRBV6-5 and TRBJ1-1; D might be TRBD1 (6 bases). There are 13 residues in the CDR3. CDR1 and CDR2 from the germline V gene are MNHEY and SVGAGI. Trimming shortened V by 11 bases and J by 4 bases, and 17 bases separated the two germline ends. The CDR3 spells CAGSLGARTEAFF. The CDR3, as DNA: TGTGCCGGGTCGCTGGGGGCTCGCACTGAAGCTTTCTTT.

The genes are TRBV2 and TRBJ1-3; maybe TRBD1 (5 bases). Trimming cost V 3 bases and J 5 bases, with 8 bases left between them. Germline V gives CDR1 SNHLY, CDR2 FYNNEI. The CDR3 runs to 13 residues. CDR3 sequence reads: CASSEAGRNTIYF. CDR3 in DNA: TGTGCCAGCAGTGAGGCAGGGCGAAACACCATATATTTT.

This clone has only one observation. The chain employs TRBV24-1 and TRBJ2-3, with D possibly TRBD2 on 5 matching bases. V lost 4 bases, J lost 6 bases, and 10 bases lay in between. The CDR3 has 13 residues. Germline lookup yields CDR1 KGHDR and CDR2 SFDVKD. The DNA of the CDR3 is TGTGCCACCAGTGAGCCTACTAGGGATACGCAGTATTTT. It specifies CATSEPTRDTQYF.

The chain combines TRBV6-6 with TRBJ1-3; 9 bases are shared with TRBD1. CDR3 length: 16 residues. V trimming: 7 bases; J trimming: 1 base; junction bases outside the gene matches: 8. Germline V lookup: CDR1 MNHNY, CDR2 SVGAGI (reference sequence). The CDR3 loop is CASKGTGSMSGNTIYF. The CDR3 nucleotides read TGTGCCAGCAAGGGGACAGGGAGCATGTCTGGAAACACCATATATTTT.

The rearrangement links TRBV10-3 to TRBJ2-1; 10 bases are shared with TRBD1. This CDR3 has 15 residues. V dropped 2 bases and J dropped 8; count of bases not matched to a gene: 6. The V gene's germline CDR1 is ENHRY and CDR2 SYGVKD. The CDR3 loop reads CAISEPGQGLDEQFF. Written as DNA, the CDR3 is TGTGCCATCAGTGAGCCGGGACAGGGGTTGGATGAGCAGTTCTTC.

The chain is built from TRBV19 and TRBJ1-4; D gene uncertain. The germline V gene encodes CDR1 LNHDA and CDR2 SQIVND (reference sequence). Trimming pared 3 bases from V and 14 bases from J, leaving 19 bases between. The length of the CDR3 is 14 residues. The CDR3 spells CASSISLWRSRLFF. The CDR3 bases are TGTGCCAGTAGTATCTCCCTGTGGAGGAGCCGGCTGTTTTTT.

Comments on this clone: Germline is not matched at one junction end, which may reflect a read error. The J gene is TRBJ2-7, the V gene TRBV7-7; unclear D gene. The CDR3 has 13 amino acids. Germline assignment: CDR1 SSHAT and CDR2 FNYEAQ (reference sequence). The CDR3 DNA is TGTGCTAGCAGCCCCGGGTCTACCTACGAGCAGTACTTC. Protein product: CASSPGSTYEQYF.

The V gene is TRBV9, the J gene TRBJ1-2; D unresolved. The CDR3 extends over 13 amino acids. Germline values: CDR1 SGDLS, CDR2 YYNGEE. The V end was cut by 0 bases, the J end by 4 bases, with 7 bases between. CDR3 in DNA: TGTGCCAGCAGCGTAGCCCACTCCTATGGCTACACCTTC. Translation gives CASSVAHSYGYTF.

The V call is TRBV30, the J call TRBJ2-2; 10 bases line up with TRBD2. The CDR3 has 14 residues. V shed 2 bases and J 6 bases; nucleotides not matched to a gene: 3. Germline V gene sequence: CDR1 GTSNPN, CDR2 SVGIG (reference sequence). The CDR3, as DNA: TGTGCCTGGAGTCGTCTAGCGGGGGCCGGGGAGCTGTTTTTT. It encodes CAWSRLAGAGELFF.

The chain employs TRBV11-2 and TRBJ2-2; D perhaps matches TRBD2 (5 bases). The CDR3 is 18 amino acids. CDR1 is SGHAT and CDR2 is FQNNGV in the germline V gene. The V end lost 3 bases, the J end lost 0 bases, and 17 bases lay between the germline ends. The CDR3, as DNA: TGTGCCAGCAGCTTTCCCCGGGAACAGCTGACGAACACCGGGGAGCTGTTTTTT. This encodes CASSFPREQLTNTGELFF.

The gene calls are TRBV4-1 and TRBJ2-7, with D unresolved. Germline loops: CDR1 MGHRA, CDR2 YSYEKL. Trimming cost V 1 base and J 2 bases, with 12 bases left between them. The CDR3 runs 15 residues. Here the CDR3 DNA reads TGCGCCAGCAGCCAAGCGGTGCCGAGTACCTACGAGCAGTACTTC. This translates into CASSQAVPSTYEQYF.

V is TRBV7-2 and J is TRBJ2-5; 7 bases align to TRBD1. The trim removed 4 bases at V and 1 base at J, leaving 6 bases unmatched. The CDR3 spans 15 residues. Germline values: CDR1 SGHTA, CDR2 FQGNSA. CDR3 sequence (DNA): TGTGCCAGCAGCTCATTGGGACAGATCCAAGAGACCCAGTACTTC. Translating it yields CASSSLGQIQETQYF.

This clone appeared a single time. V gene TRBV24-1 combines with J gene TRBJ2-2; D possibly corresponds to TRBD1 (6 bases). Germline CDR1 and CDR2: KGHDR and SFDVKD. The V and J ends lost 2 bases and 4 bases respectively, with 16 bases between them. The length of the CDR3 is 17 residues. CDR3 sequence (DNA): TGTGCCACCAGTGATTCGACCCAATTAGGGGGCACCGGGGAGCTGTTTTTT. This gives the protein CATSDSTQLGGTGELFF.

The chain has TRBV5-1 and TRBJ2-3, with 14 nucleotides matching TRBD2. Germline CDR1 is SGHRS and CDR2 is YFSETQ. The trim removed 0 bases at V and 6 bases at J, leaving 9 bases unmatched. This CDR3 has 18 residues. CDR3 loop: CASSLGGTSGGRHDTQYF. In DNA, the CDR3 is TGCGCCAGCAGCTTGGGTGGGACTAGCGGGGGCCGGCACGATACGCAGTATTTT.

The CDR3, as DNA: TGTGCCAGCAGTCAAAGGGAGAACTATGGCTACACCTTC. Its protein product is CASSQRENYGYTF. V gene TRBV6-5 combines with J gene TRBJ1-2; D unclear. The V gene's germline CDR1 is MNHEY and CDR2 SVGAGI. V lost 5 bases and J 2 bases, leaving 9 bases between the germline ends. The CDR3 length is 13 residues.

This sequence joins TRBV19 and TRBJ1-2; 9 nucleotides line up with TRBD1. Unmatched junction bases numbered 5, after V lost 6 bases and J lost 6 bases. Germline V CDR1 and CDR2: LNHDA, SQIVND (reference sequence). This CDR3 is built from 13 residues. The CDR3 region is CASSPWTGDGYTF. In nucleotides, the CDR3 is TGTGCCAGTAGCCCCTGGACAGGGGATGGCTACACCTTC. The full variable domain, its missing parts supplied by reference TRBV19 and TRBJ1-2, is DGGITQSPKYLFRKEGQNVTLSCEQNLNHDAMYWYRQDPGQGLRLIYYSQIVNDFQKGDIAEGYSVSREKKESFPLTVTSAQKNPTAFYLCASSPWTGDGYTFGSGTRLTVV.

The chain couples TRBV18 to TRBJ1-5; D remains ambiguous. Deletions cut 8 bases from V and 5 bases from J, with 13 bases between. The CDR3 consists of 13 residues. Germline CDR1 KGHSH, CDR2 LQKENI. This chain's CDR3 is CASRGTGYQPQHF. The CDR3 bases are TGTGCCAGCCGGGGAACGGGGTATCAGCCCCAGCATTTT.

This clone was detected only a few times. The rearrangement joins TRBV4-3 to TRBJ2-1; a possible D gene is TRBD1 (6 bases). Per germline, CDR1 LGHNA and CDR2 YSLEER. CDR3 length: 13 residues. The V end lost 8 bases, the J end lost 5 bases, and 13 bases lay between the germline ends. The CDR3: CASAKGTNNEQFF. The CDR3 DNA reads as TGCGCCAGCGCGAAGGGGACAAACAATGAGCAGTTCTTC.

CDR3 amino acids: CASSLRLAGGRVTAQYF. The CDR3 nucleotides read TGTGCAAGTTCCCTGAGACTAGCGGGGGGCCGGGTGACAGCGCAGTATTTT. The chain is built from TRBV12-2 and TRBJ2-3; TRBD2 is the table's D call, not checked against the DNA. TRBV12-2 is a documented pseudogene. The CDR3 spans 17 residues.

V is TRBV20-1 and J is TRBJ1-5, with D uncertain. From germline, CDR1 is DFQATT and CDR2 SNEGSKA (reference sequence). The CDR3 is made up of 11 amino acids. Between the trimmed V and J ends, which lost 4 bases and 4 bases, there was a span of 5 bases. CDR3 in DNA: TGCAGTGCTAAGAGAAATCAGCCCCAGCATTTT. It encodes CSAKRNQPQHF.

This sequence joins TRBV5-1 and TRBJ2-1; 8 bases fit TRBD2. V was pared by 1 base and J by 5 bases, with 5 bases of the junction left unmatched. CDR1 SGHRS and CDR2 YFSETQ come from the germline V gene. CDR3 length equals 15 residues. The CDR3 spells CASSLIAGLNNEQFF. CDR3 DNA: TGCGCCAGCAGCTTGATAGCGGGGCTGAACAATGAGCAGTTCTTC.

This clone was recorded a few times. V is TRBV27 and J is TRBJ2-7, with 8 positions matching TRBD2. The CDR3 totals 14 residues. The germline CDR1 and CDR2 sequences are MNHEY and SMNVEV (reference sequence). V trimming: 5 bases; J trimming: 5 bases; junction bases outside the gene matches: 8. The CDR3 coding sequence is TGTGCCAGCAGTCTCCGGGAGGGGATCAACGAGCAGTACTTC. It codes for CASSLREGINEQYF.

This sequence joins TRBV9 and TRBJ1-6, with 9 bases that match TRBD1. The V gene's germline CDR1 is SGDLS and CDR2 YYNGEE. The CDR3 is 14 amino acids. J lost 9 bases, V lost 3 bases, and 4 bases had no gene match. The CDR3: CASSGTGVGSPLHF. In DNA form, the CDR3 reads TGTGCCAGCAGCGGGACAGGGGTTGGTTCACCCCTCCACTTT.